This T cell receptor beta chain is from a study of shared clonotypes between healthy human individuals. Naive-designated CD8 cells lacked CD45RO, were positively enriched for CCR7, and omitted terminally differentiated effector memory CD45RA+ cells. This CDR3 is 15 amino acids long. Germline values: CDR1 LGHNA, CDR2 YSLEER. Trimming stripped 0 bases from V and 5 bases from J, with 14 bases between. TCRdb keeps only in-frame clones here, not all; method: immunoSEQ multiplex PCR. Here the sample spans roughly 2 million clones, approximately 94% being singletons. The receptor's source is a man aged 18 to 35 in good health. Input material: naive CD8+ T cells sorted from blood. This chain links TRBV4-3 with TRBJ2-7, with no clear D. CDR3 in DNA: TGCGCCAGCAGCCAAGATTCGACTTTTACTGACGAGCAGTACTTC. Translation: CASSQDSTFTDEQYF.